These T cell receptor beta chains were read from a single sample in a study of chemoradiotherapy in HPV16-positive cancers. Sequenced by immunoSEQ multiplex PCR; TCRdb stores in-frame clones only, minus some. The sample holds about 32,000 clones, about nine tenths seen once. Specimen: blood, collected from a patient who underwent chemoradiotherapy. The source is a human donor with HPV-associated anogenital cancer. Both conserved end residues are trimmed from each CDR3. A D gene is named only where the DNA matches it firmly.

>TRBJ1-2|.|TRBV10-3
AISESTGFYGYT
>TRBJ1-2|.|TRBV15
ATSRGFLYGYT
>TRBJ1-5|.|TRBV6-5
ASSYSRDQPQH
>TRBJ1-1|TRBD1|TRBV29-1
SGMTGGMNTEAF
>TRBJ1-1|.|TRBV18
ASSPRALDTEAF
>TRBJ1-1|.|TRBV6-1
ATGTRGATEAF
>TRBJ2-2|.|TRBV5-6
ASSLARDTGELF
>TRBJ1-6|.|TRBV7-2
ASSSSGAPLH
>TRBJ2-5|TRBD1|TRBV19
ASSTSRTGLQETQY
>TRBJ2-7|TRBD2|TRBV5-8
ASSWGGTFGSSYEQY
>TRBJ2-7|.|TRBV5-1
ASSPGLGSHEQY
>TRBJ2-7|TRBD2|TRBV10-3
AISTSALAGGPDEQY
>TRBJ2-1|.|TRBV4-1
ASSQDEGRGQF
>TRBJ1-3|.|TRBV5-6
ASSLPDGSGNTIY
>TRBJ2-7|.|TRBV7-2
ASSSRDKTYEQY
>TRBJ1-5|.|TRBV27
ASSLGNQPQH
>TRBJ2-5|.|TRBV7-3
ASSLTGILQETQY
>TRBJ2-7|TRBD2|TRBV5-1
ASSIGTSPYEQY
>TRBJ1-2|TRBD1|TRBV30
ARMTGGRENYGYT
>TRBJ1-1|.|TRBV6-1
TYREMNTEAF
>TRBJ2-3|TRBD2|TRBV6-5
ASSLAGTSTDTQY
>TRBJ2-1|.|TRBV27
ASSFGTFRNEQF
>TRBJ1-1|.|TRBV11-2
ASSFPGIPTEAF
>TRBJ1-2|.|TRBV18
ASSPQGNTNYGYT
>TRBJ1-3|.|TRBV29-1
SVVKGPGNTIY
>TRBJ2-3|TRBD2|TRBV28
ASRHEGIQREGQADTQY
>TRBJ1-2|.|TRBV2
ASIRFNYGYT
>TRBJ2-5|.|TRBV7-3
ASSFGVGEAQY
>TRBJ1-5|.|TRBV4-1
ASSQESVAEVQPQH
>TRBJ1-2|.|TRBV27
ASRWGRGSYGYT
>TRBJ1-1|.|TRBV5-6
ASSPRGNTEAF
>TRBJ2-7|.|TRBV2
ASTVEGLGYEQY
>TRBJ1-5|TRBD1|TRBV27
ASSFDRGSQPQH
>TRBJ2-5|.|TRBV29-1
SVEGSVKTQY
>TRBJ2-1|TRBD2|TRBV28
ASTPGLDSDEQF
>TRBJ2-2|.|TRBV7-9
ASSLVSGRTGELF
>TRBJ1-2|.|TRBV9
ASSLGGVEGYGYT
>TRBJ2-3|TRBD1|TRBV10-3
ATGTGVDTQY
>TRBJ1-2|TRBD1|TRBV11-2
ASSLGQGGVYGYT
>TRBJ2-3|TRBD2|TRBV10-3
AIRPGLAGRMDTQY
>TRBJ1-2|.|TRBV10-3
AIRALGTAGGYGYT
>TRBJ2-1|.|TRBV5-4
ASSSGQREF
>TRBJ2-1|TRBD2|TRBV5-4
ASSWGLAGGDEQF
>TRBJ2-7|TRBD2|TRBV6-6
ASSSSSGAAYEQY
>TRBJ2-7|.|TRBV10-3
AIRGDIDYEQY
>TRBJ2-1|TRBD1|TRBV28
ASSLAGTETYNEQF